What follows are 5 T cell receptor beta chains derived from one specimen sequenced in a study of T cell responses to AZD1222 COVID-19 vaccine. The method was immunoSEQ multiplex PCR; TCRdb's version includes in-frame clones alone and lacks a portion of them. The sample consists of about 150,000 clones, 90% of them appearing once. The specimen comprised peripheral blood, sampled on day 0 of AZD1222 vaccination. Every receptor here comes from an adult in good health.

The chain is built from TRBV19 and TRBJ1-5, with a tentative D call TRBD1 (5 bases). This CDR3 comprises 15 residues. V was clipped by 3 bases and J by 1 base, with 10 bases between them. Germline CDR1 is LNHDA and CDR2 is SQIVND (reference sequence). The CDR3 loop is CASSISGRSNQPQHF. The CDR3 bases are TGTGCCAGTAGTATCTCGGGGCGAAGCAATCAGCCCCAGCATTTT.

The V call is TRBV7-2, the J call TRBJ2-6; 7 bases are shared with TRBD1. Germline V gene data show CDR1 as SGHTA and CDR2 as FQGNSA. The J segment lost 0 bases and the V segment lost 7 bases, leaving 9 bases of the junction unmatched. The CDR3 is 17 residues long. The CDR3 nucleotides read TGTGCCAGCACCCTCGGAAGGGGGCTCTCTGGGGCCAACGTCCTGACTTTC. This translates into CASTLGRGLSGANVLTF.

The rearrangement joins TRBV27 to TRBJ1-5; 11 positions agree with TRBD1. This CDR3 comprises 17 residues. CDR1 is MNHEY, CDR2 SMNVEV, per germline (reference sequence). J lost 2 bases, V lost 5 bases, and 8 bases had no gene match. In DNA, the CDR3 is TGTGCCAGCAGTCCCAGGACAGGGGGCGCGGGCAATCAGCCCCAGCATTTT. As protein: CASSPRTGGAGNQPQHF.

J is TRBJ2-7 and V is TRBV5-1; 9 positions agree with TRBD2. V was pared by 0 bases and J by 7 bases, with 8 bases of the junction left unmatched. This CDR3 spans 15 amino acids. In germline, CDR1 is SGHRS, CDR2 YFSETQ. The CDR3 loop is CASSLAGGLAREQYF. The CDR3 DNA is TGCGCCAGCAGCTTGGCCGGGGGACTAGCAAGGGAGCAGTACTTC.

The chain couples TRBV7-9 to TRBJ1-4; D might be TRBD1 (6 bases). Trimming took 5 bases from V and 8 from J, leaving 21 bases between them. The CDR3 covers 16 residues. Per germline, CDR1 SEHNR and CDR2 FQNEAQ (reference sequence). The CDR3, as DNA: TGTGCCAGCAGCCTTAATATGGGGGCTTCTAGAGAAAAACTGTTTTTT. It codes for CASSLNMGASREKLFF.